Listed below are T cell receptor beta chains from one sample, sequenced in a study of monozygotic twins with inflammatory bowel disease. TCRdb reprocessed the 5' RACE reads and stores each CDR3 protein as one record, lacking DNA. In total, the table holds around 210,000 distinct CDR3 sequences. The sample was blood. These receptors came from a human donor with ulcerative colitis or Crohn's disease, or a healthy co-twin of an affected twin (not recorded which). Both conserved end residues are part of each CDR3.

j_call | v_call | cdr3_aa
TRBJ2-5 | TRBV20-1 | CSARPGQHHQKTQYF
TRBJ1-1 | TRBV7-3 | CASRRAANTEAFF
TRBJ2-3 | TRBV7-2 | CASSLDGSTDTQYF
TRBJ2-6 | TRBV27 | CASSRGASGDGANVLTF
TRBJ2-1 | TRBV5-1 | CASRPPGTSSYNEQFF
TRBJ1-1 | TRBV6-1 | CASSQDRGHTEAFF
TRBJ2-1 | TRBV7-2 | CASSRQLAGELAQFF
TRBJ1-2 | TRBV20-1 | CSAGQGGNYGYTF
TRBJ1-2 | TRBV20-1 | CSASPGGLGYTF
TRBJ1-1 | TRBV7-6 | CASSALGGTEAFF
TRBJ2-1 | TRBV24-1 | CATSDPKAEGAREQFF
TRBJ2-7 | TRBV7-9 | CASSLGLDYEQYF
TRBJ2-1 | TRBV7-2 | CASSFDRAHEQFF
TRBJ2-7 | TRBV5-1 | CASSLALQAGYEQYF
TRBJ1-2 | TRBV4-2 | CASSQAGDWGEYGYTF
TRBJ2-3 | TRBV10-3 | CAISATGGDLGSTDTQYF
TRBJ1-2 | TRBV7-2 | CASTTRGSNGYTF
TRBJ2-2 | TRBV5-1 | CASSPGQLNTGELFF
TRBJ2-7 | TRBV6-2/TRBV6-3 | CASRPGLGPYEQYF
TRBJ2-7 | TRBV6-1 | CASSVWSGPTYEQYF
TRBJ1-2 | TRBV7-2 | CASSLGTEGGYTF
TRBJ2-1 | TRBV7-2 | CASSLGVTGNEQFF
TRBJ2-4 | TRBV25-1 | CASSPRGGLAKNIQYF
TRBJ2-3 | TRBV7-2 | CASSLSGGSLLSTDTQYF
TRBJ2-1 | TRBV19 | CASSIGQDNEQFF
TRBJ2-2 | TRBV9 | CASSSVGRQLNTGELFF
TRBJ1-2 | TRBV12-3/TRBV12-4 | CASSLALDYYGYTF
TRBJ2-1 | TRBV2 | CASRLTPGLAYNEQFF
TRBJ1-1 | TRBV29-1 | CSVEQGTEAFF
TRBJ2-7 | TRBV12-5 | CASGSLYEQYF
TRBJ2-1 | TRBV20-1 | CSAREPGLPFNEQFF